This is a list of T cell receptor beta chains from one sample in a study of blood T cell repertoires in COVID-19. Method: immunoSEQ multiplex PCR; TCRdb's copy keeps in-frame clones and lacks some. Found here are hundreds of thousands of clones, roughly 86% of them singletons; the top ten hold roughly 1.3%. Sequencing used peripheral blood. Source of these receptors: a man aged 65 to 85 with acute or convalescent COVID-19. CDR3s include the opening cysteine and the closing phenylalanine or tryptophan. The D gene is left open where the match is weak. Clone sizes are given selectively: once, few, many, or a class where the clone is expanded.

length	V	size	D	J	CDR3	DNA
14	TRBV7-7	NA	NA	TRBJ2-7	CASSLGGQGYEQYF	TGTGCCAGCAGCTTAGGGGGGCAGGGATACGAGCAGTACTTC
17	TRBV6-1	NA	NA	TRBJ1-1	CASSEAAGLFMNTEAFF	TGTGCCAGCAGTGAAGCGGCAGGGCTCTTCATGAACACTGAAGCTTTCTTT
16	TRBV4-1	NA	TRBD2	TRBJ2-7	CASSQGTTSGRYEQYF	TGCGCCAGCAGCCAAGGCACGACTAGCGGGAGGTACGAGCAGTACTTC
16	TRBV19	once	NA	TRBJ2-7	CASSERGRDRRYEQYF	TGTGCCAGTAGTGAACGGGGGAGGGACAGGAGATACGAGCAGTACTTC
13	TRBV28	few	NA	TRBJ1-4	CASSLPLNEKLFF	TGTGCCAGCAGTTTACCCCTCAATGAAAAACTGTTTTTT
13	TRBV3-1/TRBV3-2	NA	NA	TRBJ1-2	CASSLVEGDGYTF	TGTGCCAGCAGCCTTGTAGAGGGGGATGGCTACACCTTC
14	TRBV28	NA	TRBD1	TRBJ1-5	CASSTGQRDQPQHF	TGTGCCAGCAGCACGGGACAGAGAGATCAGCCCCAGCATTTT
17	TRBV19	NA	TRBD1	TRBJ1-2	CASKPFSPGQGVYGYTF	TGTGCCAGTAAGCCTTTCTCTCCGGGACAGGGAGTCTATGGCTACACCTTC
15	TRBV5-4	NA	NA	TRBJ1-1	CASQLVGGANTEAFF	TGTGCCAGCCAACTCGTCGGGGGGGCGAACACTGAAGCTTTCTTT
15	TRBV25-1	NA	NA	TRBJ2-7	CASSEHRGGAGEQYF	TGTGCCAGCAGTGAACACAGGGGTGGAGCGGGCGAGCAGTACTTC
15	TRBV3-1/TRBV3-2	NA	NA	TRBJ1-1	CASSPSQVMNTEAFF	TGTGCCAGCAGCCCTTCACAGGTCATGAACACTGAAGCTTTCTTT
15	TRBV2	NA	TRBD1	TRBJ2-3	CASSAFGQGADTQYF	TGTGCCAGCAGCGCCTTCGGACAGGGGGCAGATACGCAGTATTTT
13	TRBV5-6	NA	NA	TRBJ1-1	CASSLVGSTEAFF	TGTGCCAGCAGCTTGGTAGGGAGCACTGAAGCTTTCTTT
14	TRBV6-5	NA	NA	TRBJ1-4	CASSYLRDNEKLFF	TGTGCCAGCAGTTACTTACGGGATAATGAAAAACTGTTTTTT
16	TRBV5-4	NA	NA	TRBJ1-4	CASSRRTGGTNEKLFF	TGTGCCAGCAGCCGTAGAACGGGGGGCACTAATGAAAAACTGTTTTTT
14	TRBV6-5	NA	TRBD1	TRBJ1-2	CASSYRQGRYGYTF	TGTGCCAGCAGTTACCGACAGGGCCGCTATGGCTACACCTTC
15	TRBV7-9	few	NA	TRBJ1-6	CASSFAGVMNSPLHF	TGTGCCAGCAGCTTCGCAGGGGTGATGAATTCACCCCTCCACTTT
14	TRBV20-1	NA	NA	TRBJ1-2	CSASVRGGTYGYTF	TGCAGTGCTAGTGTCCGGGGAGGGACCTATGGCTACACCTTC
16	TRBV19	NA	TRBD2	TRBJ2-1	CASNSGLAGPYNEQFF	TGTGCCAGTAACTCGGGACTAGCGGGACCCTACAATGAGCAGTTCTTC
11	TRBV19	NA	NA	TRBJ1-1	CASTAGNAAFF	TGTGCCAGTACCGCGGGGAACGCGGCTTTCTTT
14	TRBV6-5	NA	NA	TRBJ1-6	CASSLDRATRPLHF	TGTGCCAGCAGTTTAGACAGAGCGACACGACCCCTCCACTTT
15	TRBV24-1	NA	NA	TRBJ2-7	CATSDPGRGVYEQYF	TGTGCCACCAGTGACCCAGGGAGGGGGGTATACGAGCAGTACTTC
19	TRBV7-2	NA	TRBD2	TRBJ2-5	CASSLAGSGSGRLRETQYF	TGTGCCAGCAGCTTAGCGGGTTCCGGTAGCGGGAGGTTGCGGGAGACCCAGTACTTC
15	TRBV6-2/TRBV6-3	NA	TRBD1	TRBJ1-5	CASSQGTGRYQPQHF	TGTGCCAGCAGCCAGGGGACAGGGAGGTATCAGCCCCAGCATTTT
13	TRBV20-1	NA	NA	TRBJ2-7	CSASSTSTYEQYF	TGCAGTGCTAGTTCGACAAGCACCTACGAGCAGTACTTC
12	TRBV28	few	NA	TRBJ2-7	CASSPLPGEQYF	TGTGCCAGCAGTCCGCTTCCGGGGGAGCAGTACTTC
12	TRBV7-2	NA	NA	TRBJ2-7	CASSSNRAQQYF	TGTGCCAGCAGCTCCAACAGGGCCCAGCAGTACTTC
16	TRBV12-5	once	TRBD1	TRBJ1-2	CASGLGDPGQGYGYTF	TGTGCTAGTGGTTTGGGGGACCCGGGACAGGGGTATGGCTACACCTTC
15	TRBV28	NA	TRBD2	TRBJ2-4	CASSHPRGGMNIQYF	TGTGCCAGCAGTCACCCCCGGGGGGGGATGAACATTCAGTACTTC
17	TRBV5-1	once	NA	TRBJ2-6	CASSLETGSSGANVLTF	TGCGCCAGCAGCTTGGAAACAGGCAGCTCTGGGGCCAACGTCCTGACTTTC
15	TRBV6-5	NA	TRBD1	TRBJ2-7	CASSSGTGGSYEQYF	TGTGCCAGCAGCTCCGGGACAGGGGGCTCCTACGAGCAGTACTTC
10	TRBV20-1	few	NA	TRBJ1-4	CSALEEKLFF	TGCAGTGCTCTTGAGGAAAAACTGTTTTTT
15	TRBV7-5	NA	NA	TRBJ1-1	CVRSAQGSGNTEAFF	TGTGTCAGAAGCGCCCAGGGTTCGGGTAACACTGAAGCTTTCTTT
15	TRBV5-6	once	NA	TRBJ2-2	CASSPVSTVTGELFF	TGTGCCAGCAGCCCCGTTAGCACGGTCACCGGGGAGCTGTTTTTT
11	TRBV7-9	NA	NA	TRBJ2-7	CASAATYEQYF	TGTGCCAGCGCCGCGACCTACGAGCAGTACTTC
14	TRBV5-4	NA	NA	TRBJ2-7	CASSLFNEAYEQYF	TGTGCCAGCAGCTTGTTCAACGAAGCGTACGAGCAGTACTTC
16	TRBV18	NA	TRBD2	TRBJ2-2	CASSVQTGGRTGELFF	TGTGCCAGCTCAGTTCAAACGGGAGGAAGGACCGGGGAGCTGTTTTTT
14	TRBV10-3	NA	TRBD1	TRBJ1-2	CAISESGTGVGYTF	TGTGCCATCAGTGAGTCAGGGACAGGGGTCGGCTACACCTTC
14	TRBV7-9	few	TRBD1	TRBJ2-7	CASSLTGAAYEQYF	TGTGCCAGCAGCTTAACAGGGGCGGCCTACGAGCAGTACTTC
15	TRBV10-1	NA	TRBD1	TRBJ1-5	CATKSRDRGNQPQHF	TGCGCCACTAAAAGCCGGGACAGGGGGAATCAGCCCCAGCATTTT